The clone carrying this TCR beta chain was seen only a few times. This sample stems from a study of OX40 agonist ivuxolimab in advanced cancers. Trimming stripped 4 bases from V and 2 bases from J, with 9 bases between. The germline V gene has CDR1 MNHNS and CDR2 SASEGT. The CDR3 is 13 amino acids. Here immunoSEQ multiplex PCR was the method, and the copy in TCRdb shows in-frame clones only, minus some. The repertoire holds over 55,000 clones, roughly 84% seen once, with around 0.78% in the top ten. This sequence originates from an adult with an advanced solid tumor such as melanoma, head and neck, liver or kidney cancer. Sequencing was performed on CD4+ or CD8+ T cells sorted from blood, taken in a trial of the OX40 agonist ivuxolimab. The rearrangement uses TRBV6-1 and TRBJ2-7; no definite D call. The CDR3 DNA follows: TGTGCCAGCAGTGCACCCGCTACCTACGAGCAGTACTTC. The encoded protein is CASSAPATYEQYF.